Each of the 10 T cell receptor beta chains below was sequenced from the same sample in a study of Ad26.COV2.S vaccination and SARS-CoV-2 variants (dated by TCRdb to the early 2020s). According to the study, the label for this sample's treatment or condition signals: some 20 received Ad26.COV2.S at low or high dose, single or two shots; roughly five received placebo; per-sample allocation not given. Repertoires of vaccine and placebo recipients were sequenced from samples collected on day 63 after the first injection. Library preparation employed the immunoSEQ multiplex PCR assay. What TCRdb holds here is the immuneACCESS table cut down to in-frame rearrangements. Part of the clones is not present; checked against another copy, under half of the missing clones reflect an unresolved V gene, and the others are unexplained. Counted in this sample were around 450,000 clones; 80% to 95% of them appeared once. The ten largest clones add up to roughly 3.9% of the sample.

Sequenced here: peripheral blood, sampled in a trial of Ad26.COV2.S vaccine versus placebo. These receptors were obtained from a person between 18 and 60 years old who received the Ad26.COV2.S COVID-19 vaccine or a placebo.

The chain carries TRBV7-9 and TRBJ1-4, with a tentative D call TRBD1 (6 bases). Germline CDR1 reads SEHNR; CDR2 reads FQNEAQ (reference sequence). V dropped 7 bases and J dropped 0 bases, with 21 bases sitting between them. The CDR3 runs 18 residues. The CDR3 loop is CASTSDKGEVSTNEKLFF. CDR3 DNA: TGTGCCAGCACCTCGGACAAGGGGGAGGTCTCAACTAATGAAAAACTGTTTTTT.

The chain uses TRBV7-8 and TRBJ2-1, with 7 bases matching TRBD2. The CDR3 extends over 15 amino acids. Germline CDR1 SGHVS, CDR2 FQNEAQ. The V and J ends lost 5 bases and 3 bases, in that order; junction bases with no gene match: 7. The chain's CDR3 is CASSPREVVYNEQFF. The DNA for the CDR3 is TGTGCCAGCAGCCCACGGGAGGTTGTCTACAATGAGCAGTTCTTC.

The chain carries TRBV29-1 and TRBJ2-7; D is ambiguous. The V and J ends lost 7 bases and 3 bases respectively, with 16 bases between them. The CDR3 length is 13 residues. Germline lookup yields CDR1 SQVTM and CDR2 ANQGSEA. CDR3 coding DNA: TGCAGCGCCCTGCTCCACTCCCACTACGAGCAGTACTTC. Its translation: CSALLHSHYEQYF.

The chain uses TRBV28 and TRBJ1-1, with no clear D. The CDR3 loop spans 11 amino acids. Germline loops: CDR1 MDHEN, CDR2 SYDVKM. The CDR3 region is CVLRENTEAFF. In DNA, the CDR3 is TGTGTATTAAGAGAGAACACTGAAGCTTTCTTT.

This chain joins TRBV6-1 and TRBJ2-5, with D perhaps matching TRBD1 (6 bases). Germline V gene lookup returns CDR1 MNHNS and CDR2 SASEGT. This CDR3 is 14 amino acids long. Trimming left V 3 bases short and J 5 bases short, with 13 bases between. The CDR3 nucleotides read TGTGCCAGCAGTGAGGGGACACCGGGGGAGACCCAGTACTTC. Translation: CASSEGTPGETQYF.

This clone was recorded once. The genes are TRBV6-2 or TRBV6-3 and TRBJ2-7; D not resolved. Trimming pared 6 bases from V and 6 bases from J, leaving 12 bases between. CDR1 and CDR2 (germline): MNHEY, SVGEGT. The CDR3 has 12 amino acids. The CDR3 protein is CASSQQISEQYF. For the CDR3, the DNA is TGTGCCAGCAGCCAACAGATTTCCGAGCAGTACTTC.

V and J are TRBV7-8 and TRBJ2-7; 8 positions match TRBD1. The CDR3 sequence is 19 residues long. Germline CDR1 SGHVS, CDR2 FQNEAQ. With V trimmed by 3 bases and J by 3 bases, 19 bases remained unmatched. In DNA, the CDR3 is TGTGCCAGCAGCTTTCTAAGGACAGGGCGTACAGGGGCTTTCTACGAGCAGTACTTC. Its protein is CASSFLRTGRTGAFYEQYF. Full variable domain (outside the CDR3, taken from reference TRBV7-8 and TRBJ2-7): GAGVSQSPRYKVAKRGQDVALRCDPISGHVSLFWYQQALGQGPEFLTYFQNEAQLDKSGLPSDRFFAERPEGSVSTLKIQRTQQEDSAVYLCASSFLRTGRTGAFYEQYFGPGTRLTVT.

This chain links TRBV11-3 with TRBJ1-1; the D is unclear. This CDR3 has 13 amino acids. From germline, CDR1 is SGHNT and CDR2 YENEEA. V was clipped by 4 bases and J by 1 base, with 7 bases between them. CDR3: CASSSQRNTEAFF. In nucleotides, the CDR3 is TGTGCCAGCAGCTCACAGAGGAACACTGAAGCTTTCTTT.

The genes are TRBV27 and TRBJ2-7; perhaps D is TRBD1 or TRBD2 (5 bases each). Deletions cut 2 bases from V and 3 bases from J, with 11 bases between. This CDR3 is 14 amino acids long. Germline assignment: CDR1 MNHEY and CDR2 SMNVEV (reference sequence). CDR3 sequence reads: CASSLDAGSYEQYF. The DNA of the CDR3 is TGTGCCAGCAGTTTAGATGCAGGGAGCTACGAGCAGTACTTC.

This chain connects TRBV7-9 to TRBJ2-2; tentatively, D is TRBD1 (5 bases). This CDR3 has 12 amino acids. The V end lost 5 bases, the J end lost 6 bases, and 7 bases lay between the germline ends. From germline, CDR1 is SEHNR and CDR2 FQNEAQ (reference sequence). CDR3 DNA sequence: TGTGCCAGCAGCCAGACAGCCGGGGAGCTGTTTTTT. Translation gives CASSQTAGELFF.